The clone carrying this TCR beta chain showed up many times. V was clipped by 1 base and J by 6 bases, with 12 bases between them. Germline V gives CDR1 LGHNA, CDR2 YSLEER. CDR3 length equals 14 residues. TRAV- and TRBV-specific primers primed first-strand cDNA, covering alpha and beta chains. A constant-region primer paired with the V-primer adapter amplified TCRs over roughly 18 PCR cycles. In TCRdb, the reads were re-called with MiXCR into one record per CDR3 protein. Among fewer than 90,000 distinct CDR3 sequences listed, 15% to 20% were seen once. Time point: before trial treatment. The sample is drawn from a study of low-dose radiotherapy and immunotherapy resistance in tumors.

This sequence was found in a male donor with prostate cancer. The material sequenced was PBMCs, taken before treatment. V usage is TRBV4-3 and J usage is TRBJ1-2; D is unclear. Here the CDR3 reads CASSQVFQGDGYTF. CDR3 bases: TGCGCCAGCAGCCAAGTATTCCAAGGCGATGGCTACACCTTC.